The T cell receptor beta chain under discussion was sequenced for a study of blood T cell dynamics during melanoma immunotherapy. Study overall: Patients with metastatic melanoma got pembrolizumab or nivolumab-ipilimumab as first-line care.

Assay: immunoSEQ multiplex PCR; the TCRdb copy retains only in-frame clones and omits some. Among 8,600 or so clones listed, roughly 80% were seen once. Indicated time point: pre-treatment baseline. Blood was drawn before treatment and at week 3 after checkpoint blockade. Response was assessed by RECIST 1.1 at 12 weeks, except a couple of rapid progressors. General observations from the study: Disease-control patients' PBMC repertoires became either more clonal or more diverse at W3.

As for this clone: As yet, its antigen is unknown.

The clonotype originates from a human donor with melanoma. Sequencing used blood, obtained from a patient treated with checkpoint blockade.

CDR3 sequence: CASRGGTNEKLFF. Here the CDR3 DNA reads TGTGCCAGCAGAGGGGGCACTAATGAAAAACTGTTTTTT. This chain connects TRBV6-1 to TRBJ1-4, with 7 bases lining up with TRBD1. Trimming at V came to 6 bases and at J to 2 bases, leaving 0 bases not matched to a gene. Germline lookup yields CDR1 MNHNS and CDR2 SASEGT. CDR3 length: 13 amino acids.